This T cell receptor (beta chain) was retrieved from a study of blood T cell repertoires in COVID-19 (dated by TCRdb to 2020 to 2022). Study-level background: Samples from collaborators originated in the United States, Italy and Spain and spanned both the acute and convalescent phases of COVID-19. Subjects who had been exposed to COVID-19, were actively infected with it, or had recovered from it provided the deeply sampled blood TCRbeta repertoires that made up the dataset. The repertoires were made available in a free public database intended to serve as a resource for research on the immune response to SARS-CoV-2. The prospective study material was composed of cDNA or gDNA derived from T cells, B-cell-depleted T cells, or PBMCs. A de-identified subject ID, COVID-19 status, age in years and sex were almost always included in the sample metadata. HLA class I and class II types, where available, came from metadata supplied by the sample provider rather than from assay-based typing. The samples were drawn from two sources: the first 160 participants of the ongoing ImmuneRACE study, and some 1,300 subjects contributed by 6 global collaborators.

As concerns this clone: The clone's antigen remains unknown. Base qualities were left out, and no much larger clone turns up one base away.

Whole blood was collected in K2EDTA tubes by collaborating institutions according to the institutions' own protocols. For TCRbeta analysis, collaborators shipped samples in one of three forms: frozen whole blood, isolated PBMCs, or DNA extracted from either of those sample types. The germline V gene gives CDR1 as ENHRY and CDR2 as SYGVKD. The CDR3 has 14 amino acids, counting the end cysteine and phenylalanine. Only the CDR3 DNA stays, 42 bases, in frame from base 1. The junction carries 8 bases between V and J, which are trimmed by 2 bases and 1 base respectively. TCRbeta CDR3 regions were amplified from genomic DNA by means of the immunoSEQ Assay, a bias-controlled multiplex PCR. The original methods were these. Within the assay, amplification of reference gene primers was used to estimate how many nucleated cells each sample contained. To quantify the absolute abundance of each unique TCRbeta CDR3 rearrangement, sequence reads were collapsed and filtered. Productive Simpson clonality was computed per sample as the square root of Simpson's diversity index over productive rearrangements. TCRdb retrieved this table from immuneACCESS and kept in-frame rearrangements only. Not all clones are present; in checked studies, unresolved V genes account for under half, and no reason is known for the remainder. That table gives V, J and clone size, and the DNA gave D and trimming. Counted in this sample were roughly 150,000 clones; around nine tenths of them appeared once. The ten largest clones represent around 5% of the sample.

General conclusions and limits of the study: How much clinical and demographic metadata was included differed by source and by participant, and the metadata was provided uncurated.

The source of this sequence is a human donor in a cohort sampled during active COVID-19. The chain was built from TRBV10-3 and TRBJ1-2, with the D gene too uncertain to name. The sequenced sample consisted of peripheral blood. The base sequence is TGTGCCATCAGTGAGGAGGCAGTTAACTATGGCTACACCTTC. This translates into CAISEEAVNYGYTF.